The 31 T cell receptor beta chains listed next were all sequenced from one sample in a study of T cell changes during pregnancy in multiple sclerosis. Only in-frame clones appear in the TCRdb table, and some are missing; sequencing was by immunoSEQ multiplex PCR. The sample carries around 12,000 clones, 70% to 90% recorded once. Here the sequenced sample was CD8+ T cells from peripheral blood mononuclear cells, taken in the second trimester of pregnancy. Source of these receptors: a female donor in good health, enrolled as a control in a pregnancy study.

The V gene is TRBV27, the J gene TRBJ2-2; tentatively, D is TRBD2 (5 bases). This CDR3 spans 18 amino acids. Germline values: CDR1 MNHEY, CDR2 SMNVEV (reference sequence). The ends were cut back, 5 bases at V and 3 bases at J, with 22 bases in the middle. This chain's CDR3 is CASSATLLVLGYTGELFF. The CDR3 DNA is TGTGCCAGCAGTGCCACCTTACTAGTTTTGGGGTACACCGGGGAGCTGTTTTTT.

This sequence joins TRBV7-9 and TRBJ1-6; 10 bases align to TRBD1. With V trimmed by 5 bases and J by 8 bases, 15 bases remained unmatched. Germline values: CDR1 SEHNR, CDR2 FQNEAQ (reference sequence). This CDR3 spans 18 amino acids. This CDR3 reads CASSRLTGGRFGDSPLHF. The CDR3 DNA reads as TGTGCCAGCAGCCGTTTGACAGGGGGCCGATTCGGCGATTCACCCCTCCACTTT.

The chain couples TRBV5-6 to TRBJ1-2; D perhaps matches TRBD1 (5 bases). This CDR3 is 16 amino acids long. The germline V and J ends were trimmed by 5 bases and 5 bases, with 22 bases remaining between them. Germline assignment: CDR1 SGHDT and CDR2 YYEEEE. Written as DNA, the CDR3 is TGTGCCAGCAGTTTCTGGGGCAGCCTCCAGGTTTATGGCTACACCTTC. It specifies CASSFWGSLQVYGYTF.

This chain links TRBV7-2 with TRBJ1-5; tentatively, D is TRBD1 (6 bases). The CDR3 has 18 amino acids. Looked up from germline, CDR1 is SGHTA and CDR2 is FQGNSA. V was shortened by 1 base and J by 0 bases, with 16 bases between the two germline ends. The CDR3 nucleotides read TGTGCCAGCAGCTTAGGAATCACAGGGTGGGGTAGCAATCAGCCCCAGCATTTT. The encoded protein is CASSLGITGWGSNQPQHF.

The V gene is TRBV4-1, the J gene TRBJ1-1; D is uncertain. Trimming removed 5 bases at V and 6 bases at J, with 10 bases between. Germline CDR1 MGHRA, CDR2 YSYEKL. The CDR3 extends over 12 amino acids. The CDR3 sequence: CASSDTSAEAFF. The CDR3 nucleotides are TGCGCCAGCAGCGACACTTCGGCTGAAGCTTTCTTT.

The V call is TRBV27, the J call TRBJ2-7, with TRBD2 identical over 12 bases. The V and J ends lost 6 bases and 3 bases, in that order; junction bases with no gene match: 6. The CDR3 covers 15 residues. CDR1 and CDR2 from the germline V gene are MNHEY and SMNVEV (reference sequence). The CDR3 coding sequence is TGTGCCAGCAGCCCCGGACTAGCGGGATACTACGAGCAGTACTTC. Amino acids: CASSPGLAGYYEQYF.

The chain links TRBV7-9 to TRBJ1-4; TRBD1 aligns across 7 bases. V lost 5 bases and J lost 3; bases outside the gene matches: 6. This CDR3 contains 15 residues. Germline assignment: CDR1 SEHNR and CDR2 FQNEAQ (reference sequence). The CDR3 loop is CASSGWDSPNEKLFF. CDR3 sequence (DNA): TGTGCCAGCAGCGGTTGGGACAGTCCTAATGAAAAACTGTTTTTT.

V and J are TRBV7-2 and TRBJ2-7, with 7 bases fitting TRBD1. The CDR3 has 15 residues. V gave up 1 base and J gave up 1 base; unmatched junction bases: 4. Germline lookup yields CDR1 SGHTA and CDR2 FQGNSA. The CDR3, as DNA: TGTGCCAGCAGCTTAGGGGGGACAGCGTCCTACGAGCAGTACTTC. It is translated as CASSLGGTASYEQYF.

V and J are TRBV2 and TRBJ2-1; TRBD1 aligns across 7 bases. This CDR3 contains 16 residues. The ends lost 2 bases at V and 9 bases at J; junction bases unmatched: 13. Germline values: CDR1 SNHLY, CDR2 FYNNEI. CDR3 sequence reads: CASSEISQGVRGEQFF. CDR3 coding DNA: TGTGCCAGCAGTGAAATCTCGCAGGGGGTTCGAGGTGAGCAGTTCTTC.

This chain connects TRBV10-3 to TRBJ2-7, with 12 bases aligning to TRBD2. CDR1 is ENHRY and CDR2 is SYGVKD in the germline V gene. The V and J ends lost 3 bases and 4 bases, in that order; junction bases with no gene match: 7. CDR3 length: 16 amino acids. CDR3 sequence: CAISEGSTSGSYEQYF. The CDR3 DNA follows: TGTGCCATCAGTGAAGGTTCGACTAGCGGGAGTTACGAGCAGTACTTC.

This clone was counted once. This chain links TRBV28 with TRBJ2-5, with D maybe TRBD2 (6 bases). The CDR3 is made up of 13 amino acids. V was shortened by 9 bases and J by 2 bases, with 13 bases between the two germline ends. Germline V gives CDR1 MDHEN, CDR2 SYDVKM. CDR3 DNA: TGTGCCAGTCTGAGGGACTTACAAGAGACCCAGTACTTC. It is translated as CASLRDLQETQYF.

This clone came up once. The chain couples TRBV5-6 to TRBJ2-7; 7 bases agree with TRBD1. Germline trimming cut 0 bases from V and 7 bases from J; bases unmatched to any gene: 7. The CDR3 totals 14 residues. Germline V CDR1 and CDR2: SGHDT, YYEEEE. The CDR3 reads CASSLAGGPWEQYF. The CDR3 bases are TGTGCCAGCAGCTTGGCAGGGGGTCCCTGGGAGCAGTACTTC.

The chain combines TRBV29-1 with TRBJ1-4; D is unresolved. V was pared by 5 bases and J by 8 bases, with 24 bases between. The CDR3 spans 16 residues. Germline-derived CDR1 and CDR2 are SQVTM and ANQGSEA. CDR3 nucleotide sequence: TGCAGCGTTTTATACTATCCGATGAGCGGGAAGGAAAAACTGTTTTTT. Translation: CSVLYYPMSGKEKLFF.

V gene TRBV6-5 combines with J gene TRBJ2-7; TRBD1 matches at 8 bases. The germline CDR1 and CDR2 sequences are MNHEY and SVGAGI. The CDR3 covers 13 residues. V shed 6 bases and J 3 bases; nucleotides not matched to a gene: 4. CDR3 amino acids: CASSPGQVYEQYF. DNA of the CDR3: TGTGCCAGCAGCCCGGGACAGGTCTACGAGCAGTACTTC.

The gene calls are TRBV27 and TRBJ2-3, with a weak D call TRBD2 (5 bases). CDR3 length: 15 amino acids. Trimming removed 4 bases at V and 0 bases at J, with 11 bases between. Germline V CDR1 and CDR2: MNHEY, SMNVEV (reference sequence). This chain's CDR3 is CASSSTDFSTDTQYF. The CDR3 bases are TGTGCCAGCAGTTCGACGGACTTTAGCACAGATACGCAGTATTTT.

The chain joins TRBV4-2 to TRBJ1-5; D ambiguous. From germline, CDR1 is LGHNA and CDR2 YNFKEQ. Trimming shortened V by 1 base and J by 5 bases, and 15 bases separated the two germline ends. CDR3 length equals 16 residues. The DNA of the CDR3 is TGTGCCAGCAGCCAAGGAGTATCAAGAGGGTATCAGCCCCAGCATTTT. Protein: CASSQGVSRGYQPQHF.

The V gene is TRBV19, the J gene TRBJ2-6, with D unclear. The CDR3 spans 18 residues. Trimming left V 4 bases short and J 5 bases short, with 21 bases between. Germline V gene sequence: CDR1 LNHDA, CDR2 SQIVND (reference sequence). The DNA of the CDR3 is TGTGCCAGTAGTACGACGAGGAAATCACAAAGTCGGGCCAACGTCCTGACTTTC. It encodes CASSTTRKSQSRANVLTF.

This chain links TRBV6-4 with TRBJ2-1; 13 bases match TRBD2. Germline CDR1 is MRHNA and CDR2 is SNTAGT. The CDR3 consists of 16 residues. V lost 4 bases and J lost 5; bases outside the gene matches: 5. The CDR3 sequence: CASSATGTSGNNEQFF. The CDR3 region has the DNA TGTGCCAGCAGTGCTACCGGGACTAGCGGGAACAATGAGCAGTTCTTC.

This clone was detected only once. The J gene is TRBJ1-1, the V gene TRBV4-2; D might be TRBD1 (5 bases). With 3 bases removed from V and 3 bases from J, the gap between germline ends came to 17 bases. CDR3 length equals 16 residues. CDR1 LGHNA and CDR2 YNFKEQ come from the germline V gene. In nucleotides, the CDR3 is TGTGCCAGCAGCCAGGACTGGAGCGGGGACGACACTGAAGCTTTCTTT. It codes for CASSQDWSGDDTEAFF.

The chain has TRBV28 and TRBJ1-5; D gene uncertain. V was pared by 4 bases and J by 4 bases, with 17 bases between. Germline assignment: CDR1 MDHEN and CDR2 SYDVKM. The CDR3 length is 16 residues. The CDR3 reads CASSSPLAGNNQPQHF. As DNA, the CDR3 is TGTGCCAGCAGTTCCCCGTTGGCGGGTAATAATCAGCCCCAGCATTTT.

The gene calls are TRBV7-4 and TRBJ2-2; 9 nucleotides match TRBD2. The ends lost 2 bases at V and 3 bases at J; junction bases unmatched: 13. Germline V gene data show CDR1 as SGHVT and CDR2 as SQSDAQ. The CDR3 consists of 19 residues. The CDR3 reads CASSLFSIGGRAHTGELFF. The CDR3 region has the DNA TGTGCCAGCAGCTTATTCAGTATTGGCGGGAGGGCCCACACCGGGGAGCTGTTTTTT. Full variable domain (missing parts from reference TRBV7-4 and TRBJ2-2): GAGVSQSPRYKVAKRGRDVALRCDSISGHVTLYWYRQTLGQGSEVLTYSQSDAQRDKSGRPSGRFSAERPERSVSTLKIQRTEQGDSAVYLCASSLFSIGGRAHTGELFFGEGSRLTVL.

The CDR3 spells CASSPTWGENTGELFF. The DNA for the CDR3 is TGTGCCAGCTCACCGACCTGGGGGGAGAACACCGGGGAGCTGTTTTTT. V and J are TRBV18 and TRBJ2-2, with D perhaps matching TRBD2 (6 bases). V was trimmed by 3 bases and J by 1 base, leaving 12 bases between them. CDR3 length equals 16 residues. Germline CDR1 and CDR2: KGHSH and LQKENI.

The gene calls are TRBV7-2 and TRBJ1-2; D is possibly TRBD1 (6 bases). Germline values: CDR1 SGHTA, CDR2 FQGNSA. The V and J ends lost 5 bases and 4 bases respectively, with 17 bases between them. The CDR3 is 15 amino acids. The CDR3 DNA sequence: TGTGCCAGCAGCGTTAACCCGGACAGCGCCTATGGCTACACCTTC. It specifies CASSVNPDSAYGYTF.

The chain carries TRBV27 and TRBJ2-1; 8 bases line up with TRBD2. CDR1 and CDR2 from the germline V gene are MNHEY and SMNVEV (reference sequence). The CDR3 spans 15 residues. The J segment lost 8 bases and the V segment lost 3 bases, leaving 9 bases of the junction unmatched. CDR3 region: CASSFYAGGGDEQFF. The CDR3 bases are TGTGCCAGCAGTTTTTACGCGGGAGGTGGCGATGAGCAGTTCTTC.

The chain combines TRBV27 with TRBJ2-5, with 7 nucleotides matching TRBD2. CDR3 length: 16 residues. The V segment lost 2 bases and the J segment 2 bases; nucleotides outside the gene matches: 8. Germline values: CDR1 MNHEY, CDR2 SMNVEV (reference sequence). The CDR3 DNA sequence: TGTGCCAGCAGTTTAGGTCCGGGGGGATTTCAAGAGACCCAGTACTTC. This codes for CASSLGPGGFQETQYF.

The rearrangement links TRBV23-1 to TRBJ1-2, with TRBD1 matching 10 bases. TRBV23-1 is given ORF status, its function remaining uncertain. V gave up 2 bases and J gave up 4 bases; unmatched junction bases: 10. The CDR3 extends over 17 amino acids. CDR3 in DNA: TGCGCCAGCAGTCAAGGGACAGGGGATTTCAGCGGCTATGGCTACACCTTC. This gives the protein CASSQGTGDFSGYGYTF.

CDR3 sequence: CASSTRASTGELFF. The CDR3 region has the DNA TGTGCCAGCAGTACTAGGGCAAGCACCGGGGAGCTGTTTTTT. The chain uses TRBV6-4 and TRBJ2-2; D is perhaps TRBD2 (5 bases). This CDR3 region has 14 residues. CDR1 and CDR2 (germline): MRHNA, SNTAGT. V was clipped by 5 bases and J by 4 bases, with 11 bases between them.

The CDR3 coding sequence is TGTGCCAGCAGTTACTCTACAGGGCGGAACACTGAAGCTTTCTTT. It encodes CASSYSTGRNTEAFF. This sequence joins TRBV6-6 and TRBJ1-1; a weak D match, TRBD1 (6 bases). The CDR3 contains 15 residues. Trimming took 0 bases from V and 1 from J, leaving 9 bases between them. Per the germline V gene, CDR1 is MNHNY and CDR2 is SVGAGI (reference sequence).

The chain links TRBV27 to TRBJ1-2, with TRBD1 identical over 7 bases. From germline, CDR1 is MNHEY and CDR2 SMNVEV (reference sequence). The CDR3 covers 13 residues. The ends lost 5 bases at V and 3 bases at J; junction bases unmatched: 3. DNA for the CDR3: TGTGCCAGCAGTCTAGACAGGGACTATGGCTACACCTTC. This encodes CASSLDRDYGYTF.

CDR3 protein: CASSGTSGADTQYF. CDR3 DNA sequence: TGTGCCAGCAGTGGGACTAGCGGGGCAGATACGCAGTATTTT. This chain links TRBV6-4 with TRBJ2-3; the match to TRBD2 covers 12 bases. The V gene end was trimmed by 4 bases and the J gene end by 4 bases; junction bases not matched to a gene: 0. Germline CDR1 and CDR2: MRHNA and SNTAGT. This CDR3 is 14 amino acids long.

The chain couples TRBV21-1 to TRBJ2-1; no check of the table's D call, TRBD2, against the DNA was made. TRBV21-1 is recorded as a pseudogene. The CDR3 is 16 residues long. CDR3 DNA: TGTGCCAGCAGCGGGAGCGGGGGGAGGGGTTTTAATGAGCAGTTCTTC. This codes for CASSGSGGRGFNEQFF.